The entry that follows covers one TCR beta chain sequence. These data originate in a study of control samples from healthy donors and cancer patients. Sequencing used immunoSEQ multiplex PCR; TCRdb keeps in-frame clones, though not all of them. The sample has about 130,000 clones, roughly 94% seen once. Trimming took 6 bases from V and 5 from J, leaving 8 bases between them. Germline CDR1 WNHNN, CDR2 SYGVQD (reference sequence). This CDR3 has 12 residues. The clonotype comes from a man aged 55 to 70 with colorectal cancer. Sequencing was carried out using PBMCs. The V call is TRBV10-1, the J call TRBJ2-1, with D unclear. CDR3 DNA sequence: TGCGCCAGCAGCTCCTCGGACAATGAGCAGTTCTTC. This sequence encodes CASSSSDNEQFF.